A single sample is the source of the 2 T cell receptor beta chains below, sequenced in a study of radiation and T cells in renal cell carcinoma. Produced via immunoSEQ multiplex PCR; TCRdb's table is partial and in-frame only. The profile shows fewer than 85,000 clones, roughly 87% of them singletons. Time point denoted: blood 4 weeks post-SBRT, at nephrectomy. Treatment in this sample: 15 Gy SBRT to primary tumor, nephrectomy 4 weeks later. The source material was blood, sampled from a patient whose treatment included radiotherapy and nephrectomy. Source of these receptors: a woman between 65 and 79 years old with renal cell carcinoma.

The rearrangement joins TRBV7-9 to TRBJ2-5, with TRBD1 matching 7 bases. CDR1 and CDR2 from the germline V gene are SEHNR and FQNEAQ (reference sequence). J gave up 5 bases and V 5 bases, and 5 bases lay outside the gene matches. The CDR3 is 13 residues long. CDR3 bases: TGTGCCAGCAGCAGACAGGGCTTGGAGACCCAGTACTTC. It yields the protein CASSRQGLETQYF.

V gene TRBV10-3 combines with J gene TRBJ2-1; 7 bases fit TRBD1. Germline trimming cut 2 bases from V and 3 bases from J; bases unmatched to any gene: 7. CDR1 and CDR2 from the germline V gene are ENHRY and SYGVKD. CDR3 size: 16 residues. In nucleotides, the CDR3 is TGTGCCATCAGTGAGGGAAAAGGGGGCAGCTACAATGAGCAGTTCTTC. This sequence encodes CAISEGKGGSYNEQFF.